The rows below give T cell receptor beta chains drawn from one sample of a study of shared clonotypes between healthy human individuals. Sequenced by immunoSEQ multiplex PCR; TCRdb stores in-frame clones only, minus some. The repertoire holds about 510,000 clones, approximately 95% seen once, with less than 0.06% in the top ten. Source material: naive CD4+ T cells sorted from blood. Receptors originate from a woman aged 25 to 39 in good health. The CDR3 runs from the conserved cysteine through the conserved F or W. The order of the fields is V gene, CDR3 length, D gene, clone size, J gene, CDR3 protein, CDR3 DNA. D genes are given only for firm matches. Some rows have no size entry. The others give once, few or many, or a class for an expanded clone.

v_gene: TRBV5-1
len: 18
d_gene: TRBD1
abundance: once
j_gene: TRBJ1-1
CDR3aa: CASSRQTTGPPWNTEAFF
CDR3nt: TGCGCCAGCAGCCGCCAGACGACAGGGCCACCATGGAACACTGAAGCTTTCTTT

v_gene: TRBV7-2
len: 13
d_gene: .
abundance: .
j_gene: TRBJ2-1
CDR3aa: CASSLLGYNEQFF
CDR3nt: TGTGCCAGCAGCTTACTTGGGTACAATGAGCAGTTCTTC

v_gene: TRBV28
len: 15
d_gene: .
abundance: .
j_gene: TRBJ1-6
CDR3aa: CASSFATAPRVSLHF
CDR3nt: TGTGCCAGCAGTTTCGCGACGGCCCCAAGGGTGTCCCTCCACTTT

v_gene: TRBV5-1
len: 14
d_gene: .
abundance: .
j_gene: TRBJ2-3
CDR3aa: CASSYGLSTDTQYF
CDR3nt: TGCGCCAGCAGCTACGGCTTAAGCACAGATACGCAGTATTTT

v_gene: TRBV7-9
len: 14
d_gene: .
abundance: .
j_gene: TRBJ1-1
CDR3aa: CASVDLTVVTEAFF
CDR3nt: TGTGCCAGCGTCGATCTCACAGTAGTCACTGAAGCTTTCTTT

v_gene: TRBV11-2
len: 12
d_gene: .
abundance: .
j_gene: TRBJ2-5
CDR3aa: CASSLWRETQYF
CDR3nt: TGTGCCAGCAGCTTATGGCGTGAGACCCAGTACTTC

v_gene: TRBV9
len: 15
d_gene: TRBD2
abundance: .
j_gene: TRBJ2-1
CDR3aa: CASSVVSGLAVEQFF
CDR3nt: TGTGCCAGCAGCGTAGTTTCCGGACTAGCGGTTGAGCAGTTCTTC

v_gene: TRBV6-5
len: 14
d_gene: TRBD2
abundance: once
j_gene: TRBJ2-7
CDR3aa: CASRRLAGTREQYF
CDR3nt: TGTGCCAGCAGGCGACTAGCGGGGACGAGGGAGCAGTACTTC

v_gene: TRBV5-1
len: 14
d_gene: .
abundance: .
j_gene: TRBJ2-7
CDR3aa: CASRPQSGAYEQYF
CDR3nt: TGCGCCAGCAGACCGCAATCAGGGGCCTACGAGCAGTACTTC

v_gene: TRBV18
len: 14
d_gene: TRBD1
abundance: .
j_gene: TRBJ2-5
CDR3aa: CASSRTGFQETQYF
CDR3nt: TGTGCCAGCTCACGGACAGGGTTTCAAGAGACCCAGTACTTC

v_gene: TRBV6-6
len: 16
d_gene: .
abundance: .
j_gene: TRBJ1-4
CDR3aa: CASSSGVRGSNEKLFF
CDR3nt: TGTGCCAGCAGTAGCGGTGTCAGGGGCTCTAATGAAAAACTGTTTTTT

v_gene: TRBV9
len: 14
d_gene: .
abundance: .
j_gene: TRBJ2-7
CDR3aa: CASSGGRFQGEQYF
CDR3nt: TGTGCCAGCAGCGGGGGCAGGTTCCAGGGCGAGCAGTACTTC

v_gene: TRBV28
len: 14
d_gene: .
abundance: .
j_gene: TRBJ1-5
CDR3aa: CASSFVGSNQPQHF
CDR3nt: TGTGCCAGCAGTTTTGTAGGTAGCAATCAGCCCCAGCATTTT

v_gene: TRBV18
len: 15
d_gene: .
abundance: .
j_gene: TRBJ2-1
CDR3aa: CASSPPGAPGNEQFF
CDR3nt: TGTGCCAGCTCACCCCCCGGGGCACCAGGTAATGAGCAGTTCTTC

v_gene: TRBV11-3
len: 15
d_gene: .
abundance: .
j_gene: TRBJ2-1
CDR3aa: CASSLETGSYNEQFF
CDR3nt: TGTGCCAGCAGCTTAGAGACAGGCTCCTACAATGAGCAGTTCTTC

v_gene: TRBV19
len: 16
d_gene: TRBD1
abundance: .
j_gene: TRBJ2-5
CDR3aa: CASRSGTGGFQETQYF
CDR3nt: TGTGCCAGTAGATCCGGGACAGGGGGCTTCCAAGAGACCCAGTACTTC

v_gene: TRBV5-6
len: 12
d_gene: .
abundance: .
j_gene: TRBJ2-5
CDR3aa: CASSSTWGEQYF
CDR3nt: TGTGCCAGCAGCTCTACCTGGGGGGAGCAGTACTTC

v_gene: TRBV19
len: 15
d_gene: TRBD1
abundance: .
j_gene: TRBJ2-3
CDR3aa: CASSPGQGAIDTQYF
CDR3nt: TGTGCCAGTAGCCCAGGACAGGGGGCTATAGATACGCAGTATTTT

v_gene: TRBV4-1
len: 15
d_gene: TRBD2
abundance: .
j_gene: TRBJ2-7
CDR3aa: CASSQVTGGSLEQYF
CDR3nt: TGCGCCAGCAGCCAAGTTACTGGCGGGAGCCTCGAGCAGTACTTC

v_gene: TRBV11-2
len: 15
d_gene: TRBD1
abundance: .
j_gene: TRBJ2-7
CDR3aa: CASSLGQGDSYEQYF
CDR3nt: TGTGCCAGCAGCTTAGGACAGGGGGATAGCTACGAGCAGTACTTC

v_gene: TRBV29-1
len: 18
d_gene: TRBD2
abundance: .
j_gene: TRBJ2-1
CDR3aa: CSVVGTSAMSSSYNEQFF
CDR3nt: TGCAGCGTTGTCGGGACTAGCGCTATGTCCAGCTCCTACAATGAGCAGTTCTTC

v_gene: TRBV9
len: 17
d_gene: TRBD2
abundance: .
j_gene: TRBJ2-2
CDR3aa: CASNIRAGDPNTGELFF
CDR3nt: TGTGCCAGCAACATCCGTGCGGGAGATCCGAACACCGGGGAGCTGTTTTTT

v_gene: TRBV10-3
len: 13
d_gene: .
abundance: .
j_gene: TRBJ2-7
CDR3aa: CAISERLVYEQYF
CDR3nt: TGTGCCATCAGTGAGAGACTAGTCTACGAGCAGTACTTC

v_gene: TRBV5-1
len: 13
d_gene: .
abundance: .
j_gene: TRBJ1-1
CDR3aa: CASTAEENTEAFF
CDR3nt: TGCGCCAGCACTGCTGAAGAGAACACTGAAGCTTTCTTT

v_gene: TRBV5-1
len: 15
d_gene: TRBD2
abundance: .
j_gene: TRBJ2-7
CDR3aa: CASSFWSGGLSEQYF
CDR3nt: TGCGCCAGCAGCTTTTGGTCGGGAGGGCTTTCCGAGCAGTACTTC

v_gene: TRBV28
len: 14
d_gene: TRBD2
abundance: .
j_gene: TRBJ2-5
CDR3aa: CASSLASSGRAQYF
CDR3nt: TGTGCCAGCAGTTTAGCGTCTAGCGGGAGGGCCCAGTACTTC

v_gene: TRBV18
len: 16
d_gene: .
abundance: .
j_gene: TRBJ2-1
CDR3aa: CASSHQNLGASNEQFF
CDR3nt: TGTGCCAGCTCACACCAGAATTTAGGGGCTAGCAATGAGCAGTTCTTC

v_gene: TRBV28
len: 15
d_gene: .
abundance: .
j_gene: TRBJ1-2
CDR3aa: CASSLSPHSTGGYTF
CDR3nt: TGTGCCAGCAGTTTATCCCCCCATTCCACTGGGGGCTACACCTTC

v_gene: TRBV7-6
len: 13
d_gene: .
abundance: .
j_gene: TRBJ1-5
CDR3aa: CASSPLYNQPQHF
CDR3nt: TGTGCCAGCAGCCCCCTTTACAATCAGCCCCAGCATTTT

v_gene: TRBV27
len: 16
d_gene: .
abundance: .
j_gene: TRBJ2-7
CDR3aa: CASSLSLQRVPYEQYF
CDR3nt: TGTGCCAGCAGTTTATCGCTCCAGCGGGTTCCCTACGAGCAGTACTTC

v_gene: TRBV5-1
len: 16
d_gene: .
abundance: .
j_gene: TRBJ2-7
CDR3aa: CASSGGQRWEGWEQYF
CDR3nt: TGCGCCAGCAGCGGAGGACAGAGGTGGGAAGGGTGGGAGCAGTACTTC

v_gene: TRBV18
len: 15
d_gene: .
abundance: .
j_gene: TRBJ2-3
CDR3aa: CASCISSVSTDTQYF
CDR3nt: TGTGCCAGCTGTATTTCTAGCGTTAGCACAGATACGCAGTATTTT

v_gene: TRBV28
len: 15
d_gene: .
abundance: once
j_gene: TRBJ2-7
CDR3aa: CASSSPRKGGYEQYF
CDR3nt: TGTGCCAGCAGTTCTCCCCGTAAGGGGGGGTACGAGCAGTACTTC

v_gene: TRBV5-1
len: 13
d_gene: .
abundance: .
j_gene: TRBJ1-1
CDR3aa: CASSAQGRTEAFF
CDR3nt: TGCGCCAGCAGTGCCCAGGGGCGGACTGAAGCTTTCTTT

v_gene: TRBV11-1
len: 16
d_gene: .
abundance: .
j_gene: TRBJ1-4
CDR3aa: CASSLGRELENEKLFF
CDR3nt: TGTGCCAGCAGCTTAGGACGGGAGTTGGAAAATGAAAAACTGTTTTTT

v_gene: TRBV7-2
len: 14
d_gene: .
abundance: .
j_gene: TRBJ2-5
CDR3aa: CASSFHLSQETQYF
CDR3nt: TGTGCCAGCAGCTTTCACCTGAGCCAAGAGACCCAGTACTTC

v_gene: TRBV28
len: 13
d_gene: .
abundance: .
j_gene: TRBJ1-2
CDR3aa: CASSLKENYGYTF
CDR3nt: TGTGCCAGCAGTTTAAAGGAGAACTATGGCTACACCTTC

v_gene: TRBV18
len: 15
d_gene: TRBD1
abundance: once
j_gene: TRBJ1-1
CDR3aa: CASSQRTGANTEAFF
CDR3nt: TGTGCCAGCTCACAACGGACAGGGGCGAACACTGAAGCTTTCTTT

v_gene: TRBV7-6
len: 14
d_gene: .
abundance: .
j_gene: TRBJ2-7
CDR3aa: CASSLVTGNDEQYF
CDR3nt: TGTGCCAGCAGCTTAGTTACAGGGAACGACGAGCAGTACTTC

v_gene: TRBV4-1
len: 15
d_gene: .
abundance: .
j_gene: TRBJ2-1
CDR3aa: CASSQVSSRLHEQFF
CDR3nt: TGCGCCAGCAGCCAAGTGTCGAGCCGTCTGCATGAGCAGTTCTTC

v_gene: TRBV25-1
len: 14
d_gene: .
abundance: .
j_gene: TRBJ1-4
CDR3aa: CASSDAGLREKLFF
CDR3nt: TGTGCCAGCAGTGACGCGGGACTCAGGGAAAAACTGTTTTTT

v_gene: TRBV7-2
len: 14
d_gene: .
abundance: .
j_gene: TRBJ2-2
CDR3aa: CASSGSGNTGELFF
CDR3nt: TGTGCCAGCAGCGGGAGCGGGAACACCGGGGAGCTGTTTTTT

v_gene: TRBV5-4
len: 14
d_gene: .
abundance: .
j_gene: TRBJ1-1
CDR3aa: CASSLVGGDTEAFF
CDR3nt: TGTGCCAGCAGCCTGGTAGGGGGGGACACTGAAGCTTTCTTT

v_gene: TRBV6-5
len: 13
d_gene: .
abundance: once
j_gene: TRBJ1-1
CDR3aa: CASTNTVGFEAFF
CDR3nt: TGTGCCAGCACTAATACCGTAGGGTTTGAAGCTTTCTTT